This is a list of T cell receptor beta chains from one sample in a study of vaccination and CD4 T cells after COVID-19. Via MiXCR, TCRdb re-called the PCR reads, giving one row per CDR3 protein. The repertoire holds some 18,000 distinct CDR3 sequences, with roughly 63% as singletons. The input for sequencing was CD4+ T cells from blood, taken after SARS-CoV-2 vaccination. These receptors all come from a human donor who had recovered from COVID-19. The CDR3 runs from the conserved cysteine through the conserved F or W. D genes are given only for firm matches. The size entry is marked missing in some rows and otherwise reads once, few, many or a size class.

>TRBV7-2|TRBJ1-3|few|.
CASAKGNTIYF
TGTGCCAGCGCTAAGGGAAACACCATATATTTT
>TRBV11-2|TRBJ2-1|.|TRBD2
CASSSSGNTYNEQFF
TGTGCCAGCAGCAGTAGCGGGAACACCTACAATGAGCAGTTCTTC
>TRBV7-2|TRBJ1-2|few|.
CASSLVGGARNYGYTF
TGTGCCAGCAGCTTAGTGGGGGGCGCGAGGAACTATGGCTACACCTTC
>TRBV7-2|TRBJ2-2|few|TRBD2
CASSRGLEGGELFF
TGTGCCAGCAGCCGGGGACTAGAAGGCGGGGAGCTGTTTTTT
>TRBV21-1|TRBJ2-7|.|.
CASSKFDARQRSHWEQYF
TGTGCCAGCAGCAAATTTGACGCGAGACAGCGGAGCCATTGGGAGCAGTACTTC
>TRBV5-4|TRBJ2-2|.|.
CASSLTRGGELFF
TGTGCCAGCAGCTTGACCCGGGGCGGGGAGCTGTTTTTT
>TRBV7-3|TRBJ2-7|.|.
CASSPVPGTGGEQYF
TGTGCCAGCAGCCCCGTACCAGGGACCGGAGGGGAGCAGTACTTC
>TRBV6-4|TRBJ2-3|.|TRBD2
CASSERETDTQYF
TGTGCCAGCAGTGAGCGGGAGACAGATACGCAGTATTTT
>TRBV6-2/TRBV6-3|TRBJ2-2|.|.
CASTPQLTGELFF
TGTGCCAGCACCCCACAACTCACCGGGGAGCTGTTTTTT
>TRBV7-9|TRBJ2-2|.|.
CASSPPLIHRGELFF
TGTGCCAGCAGCCCCCCATTGATTCACCGGGGGGAGCTGTTTTTT
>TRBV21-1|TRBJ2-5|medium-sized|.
CASSKAPLAGAPETQYF
TGTGCCAGCAGCAAAGCCCCACTAGCGGGAGCCCCAGAGACCCAGTACTTC
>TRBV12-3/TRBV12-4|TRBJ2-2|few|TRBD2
CASSPAGRNTGELFF
TGTGCCAGCAGTCCAGCGGGACGAAACACCGGGGAGCTGTTTTTT
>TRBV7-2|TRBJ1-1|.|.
CASSLGQNTEAFF
TGTGCCAGCAGCTTGGGACAGAACACTGAAGCTTTCTTT
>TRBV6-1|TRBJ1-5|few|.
CTKVGTVWSNQPQHF
TGTACGAAGGTAGGGACGGTCTGGAGCAATCAGCCCCAGCATTTT
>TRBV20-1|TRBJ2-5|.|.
CSARREAWAGETQYF
TGCAGTGCTAGAAGAGAGGCCTGGGCGGGGGAGACCCAGTACTTC
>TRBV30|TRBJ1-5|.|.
CAWSLGGVDQPQHF
TGTGCCTGGAGTTTGGGAGGGGTGGATCAGCCCCAGCATTTT
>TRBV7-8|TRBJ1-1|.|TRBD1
CASSNPYRGRSEAFF
TGTGCCAGCAGTAATCCTTACAGGGGGAGGTCTGAAGCTTTCTTT
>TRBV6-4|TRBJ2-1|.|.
CASSQQGSSYNEQFF
TGTGCCAGCAGTCAACAGGGAAGCTCCTACAATGAGCAGTTCTTC
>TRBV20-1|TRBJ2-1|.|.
CSARRPGGRVEQFF
TGCAGTGCTAGACGTCCAGGGGGGAGGGTTGAGCAGTTCTTC
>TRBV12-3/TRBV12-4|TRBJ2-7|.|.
CASSPGINYEQYF
TGTGCCAGCAGCCCCGGAATAAACTACGAGCAGTACTTC
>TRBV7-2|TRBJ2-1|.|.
CASSTLLGRYNEQFF
TGTGCCAGCAGCACCCTCCTGGGGAGGTACAATGAGCAGTTCTTC
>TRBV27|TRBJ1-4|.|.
CASSLFGTMEKLFF
TGTGCCAGCAGTTTATTCGGGACAATGGAAAAACTGTTTTTT
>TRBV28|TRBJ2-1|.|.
CASRSARNYNEQFF
TGTGCCAGCCGGTCGGCGCGGAACTACAATGAGCAGTTCTTC
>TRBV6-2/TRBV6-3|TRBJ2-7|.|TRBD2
CASKGVAGGYEQYF
TGTGCCAGCAAGGGCGTCGCGGGAGGGTACGAGCAGTACTTC
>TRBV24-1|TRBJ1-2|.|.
CATSDFSVRGYTF
TGTGCCACCAGTGATTTTTCGGTTAGGGGCTACACCTTC
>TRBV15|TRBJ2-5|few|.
CATSRDFSSETQYF
TGTGCCACCAGCAGAGATTTCAGCTCGGAGACCCAGTACTTC
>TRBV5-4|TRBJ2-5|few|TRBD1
CASSLVDRGQETQYF
TGTGCCAGCAGCTTGGTGGACAGGGGGCAAGAGACCCAGTACTTC
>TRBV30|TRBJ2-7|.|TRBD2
CAWSFQRVSGLPYEQYF
TGTGCCTGGAGTTTCCAAAGGGTTAGCGGGTTGCCCTACGAGCAGTACTTC
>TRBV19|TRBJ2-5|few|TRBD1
CASSKPSGGGKETQYF
TGTGCCAGTAGCAAACCCTCAGGGGGCGGAAAGGAGACCCAGTACTTC
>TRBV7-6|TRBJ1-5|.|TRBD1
CASSSGTGNGQPQHF
TGTGCCAGCAGCTCCGGGACAGGGAACGGGCAGCCCCAGCATTTT
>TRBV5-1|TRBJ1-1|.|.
CASSLRGEGNTEAFF
TGCGCCAGCAGCTTGAGGGGGGAGGGGAACACTGAAGCTTTCTTT
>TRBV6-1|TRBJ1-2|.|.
CASSLHRLSGYTF
TGTGCCAGCAGTCTCCACAGGTTGAGTGGCTACACCTTC
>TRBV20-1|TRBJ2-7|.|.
CSARNPTETYEQYF
TGCAGTGCTAGAAATCCGACGGAAACCTACGAGCAGTACTTC
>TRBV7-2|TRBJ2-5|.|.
CASSSLQGIQETQYF
TGTGCCAGCAGCAGTCTGCAGGGGATTCAAGAGACCCAGTACTTC
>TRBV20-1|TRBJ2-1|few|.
CSATPTTFAGYEQFF
TGCAGTGCTACCCCGACGACTTTCGCAGGGTATGAGCAGTTCTTC
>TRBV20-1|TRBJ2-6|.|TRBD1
CSAGSFSGGPSGANVLTF
TGCAGTGCCGGTAGTTTCTCAGGGGGACCCTCTGGGGCCAACGTCCTGACTTTC
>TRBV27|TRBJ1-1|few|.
CASRGRGAEMNTEAFF
TGTGCCAGCCGGGGGAGGGGGGCCGAGATGAACACTGAAGCTTTCTTT
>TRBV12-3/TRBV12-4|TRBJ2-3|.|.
CASSLNGGQRGKYF
TGTGCCAGCAGCCTTAACGGGGGGCAGCGGGGAAAGTATTTT
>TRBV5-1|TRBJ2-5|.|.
CASSAQQPQETQYF
TGCGCCAGCAGCGCGCAGCAACCCCAAGAGACCCAGTACTTC
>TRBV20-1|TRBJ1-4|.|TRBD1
CSAKQGDGSREKLFF
TGCAGTGCTAAACAGGGGGATGGGTCTCGAGAAAAACTGTTTTTT
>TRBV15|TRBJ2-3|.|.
CATSTGLGSDTQYF
TGTGCCACCTCCACAGGGCTGGGGTCAGATACGCAGTATTTT
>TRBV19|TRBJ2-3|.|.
CASKRTGNTDTQYF
TGTGCCAGTAAACGGACTGGGAACACAGATACGCAGTATTTT
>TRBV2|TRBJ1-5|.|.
CASSGTNSNQPQHF
TGTGCCAGCAGCGGGACCAATAGCAATCAGCCCCAGCATTTT
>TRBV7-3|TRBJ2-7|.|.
CARSLGSGSSYEQYF
TGTGCCAGGAGCTTAGGGTCAGGGAGCTCCTACGAGCAGTACTTC
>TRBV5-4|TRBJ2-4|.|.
CASTRGGGLNNIQYF
TGTGCCAGCACCCGGGGAGGGGGCTTGAACAACATTCAGTACTTC
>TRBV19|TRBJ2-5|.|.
CASSIAGGSGQETQYF
TGTGCCAGTAGTATAGCCGGGGGTAGTGGACAAGAGACCCAGTACTTC
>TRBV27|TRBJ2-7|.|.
CASRPGKIYEQYF
TGTGCCAGCAGGCCGGGAAAAATCTACGAGCAGTACTTC
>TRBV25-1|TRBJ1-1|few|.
CASEAATLEAFF
TGTGCCAGCGAAGCAGCCACCCTTGAAGCTTTCTTT
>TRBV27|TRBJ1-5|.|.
CASSLLHNQPQHF
TGTGCCAGCAGTTTACTCCACAATCAGCCCCAGCATTTT
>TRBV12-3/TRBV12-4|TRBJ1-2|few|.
CASSFGRTYGYTF
TGTGCCAGCAGTTTTGGCAGAACTTATGGCTACACCTTC
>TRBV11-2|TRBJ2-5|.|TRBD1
CASSRQGETQYF
TGTGCCAGCAGCCGACAGGGTGAGACCCAGTACTTC
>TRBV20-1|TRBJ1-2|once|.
CRLGGLYSNYGYTF
TGCAGGCTGGGAGGGCTCTACTCTAACTATGGCTACACCTTC
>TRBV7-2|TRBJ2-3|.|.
CASQGGSGLVHSTDTQYF
TGTGCCAGTCAAGGGGGTAGCGGATTAGTACATAGCACAGATACGCAGTATTTT
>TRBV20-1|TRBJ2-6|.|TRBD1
CSARDGTGGSGANVLTF
TGCAGTGCTAGAGACGGGACAGGGGGATCCGGGGCCAACGTCCTGACTTTC
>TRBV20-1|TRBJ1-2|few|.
CSAGRGRDGYTF
TGCAGTGCTGGCAGGGGTAGGGATGGCTACACCTTC
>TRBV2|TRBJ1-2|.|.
CASRSPGVRGESYGYTF
TGTGCCAGCAGAAGTCCTGGGGTCAGGGGCGAAAGCTATGGCTACACCTTC
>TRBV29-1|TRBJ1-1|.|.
CSVEGRGAEAFF
TGCAGCGTTGAAGGCAGGGGAGCTGAAGCTTTCTTT
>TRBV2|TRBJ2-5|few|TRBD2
CASSEFSGLKYQETQYF
TGTGCCAGCAGTGAATTCTCGGGACTAAAGTACCAAGAGACCCAGTACTTC